These 9 T cell receptor beta chains originate from one sample sequenced in a study of OX40 agonist ivuxolimab in advanced cancers. The assay was immunoSEQ multiplex PCR, and TCRdb's table has in-frame clones only and misses some. The table has thousands of clones, around four fifths seen once. The specimen was CD4+ or CD8+ T cells sorted from blood, collected in a trial of the OX40 agonist ivuxolimab. Receptors were obtained from an adult with an advanced solid tumor such as melanoma, head and neck, liver or kidney cancer.

This clone ranks as medium-sized. The chain recombines TRBV2 with TRBJ2-3; D unclear. The V and J ends lost 1 base and 6 bases respectively, with 8 bases between them. Germline loops: CDR1 SNHLY, CDR2 FYNNEI. The CDR3 spans 13 residues. CDR3 loop: CASSEGALDTQYF. The CDR3 coding sequence is TGTGCCAGCAGTGAAGGCGCGTTGGATACGCAGTATTTT.

CDR3 DNA sequence: TGTGCCAGCAGTTTAAAGGGCTCTAGCGGGGGTACTAAGACCCAGTACTTC. It is translated as CASSLKGSSGGTKTQYF. The rearrangement uses TRBV28 and TRBJ2-5, with TRBD2 matching over 10 bases. Germline values: CDR1 MDHEN, CDR2 SYDVKM. CDR3 length equals 17 residues. J lost 6 bases, V lost 2 bases, and 12 bases had no gene match.

The chain combines TRBV7-9 with TRBJ1-1; D gene ambiguous. The V end was cut by 4 bases, the J end by 0 bases, with 6 bases between. Per the germline V gene, CDR1 is SEHNR and CDR2 is FQNEAQ (reference sequence). This CDR3 is built from 13 residues. The CDR3 region is CASSYPMNTEAFF. The DNA for the CDR3 is TGTGCCAGCAGCTACCCTATGAACACTGAAGCTTTCTTT. The whole variable domain, filled in from reference TRBV7-9 and TRBJ1-1, reads DTGVSQNPRHKITKRGQNVTFRCDPISEHNRLYWYRQTLGQGPEFLTYFQNEAQLEKSRLLSDRFSAERPKGSFSTLEIQRTEQGDSAMYLCASSYPMNTEAFFGQGTRLTVV.

This sequence joins TRBV13 and TRBJ2-7, with D hard to call. The length of the CDR3 is 14 residues. Germline V gene lookup returns CDR1 PRHDT and CDR2 FYEKMQ (reference sequence). V gave up 1 base and J gave up 2 bases, with 9 bases separating them. The CDR3 nucleotides are TGTGCCAGCAGCTTAGAGGGCAACGCCTACGAGCAGTACTTC. Protein product: CASSLEGNAYEQYF.

The table lists this clone with a count of one. The genes are TRBV6-5 and TRBJ1-6, with 10 positions matching TRBD1. V shed 0 bases, J shed 10 bases, and the junction held 6 bases outside the gene matches. The germline V gene has CDR1 MNHEY and CDR2 SVGAGI. This CDR3 is 16 amino acids long. The CDR3 loop is CASSYSRDRGESPLHF. In nucleotides, the CDR3 is TGTGCCAGCAGTTACTCGAGGGACAGGGGAGAGTCACCCCTCCACTTT.

By sample share, this clone is medium-sized. V and J are TRBV30 and TRBJ2-1; no clear D. The CDR3 length is 13 residues. The V gene's germline CDR1 is GTSNPN and CDR2 SVGIG (reference sequence). V dropped 7 bases and J dropped 4 bases, with 14 bases sitting between them. The CDR3 nucleotides read TGTGCCTCCCGAGAAGGTCAATACAATGAGCAGTTCTTC. It encodes CASREGQYNEQFF. Using reference TRBV30 and TRBJ2-1 for the parts outside the CDR3, the full variable domain is SQTIHQWPATLVQPVGSPLSLECTVEGTSNPNLYWYRQAAGRGLQLLFYSVGIGQISSEVPQNLSASRPQDRQFILSSKKLLLSDSGFYLCASREGQYNEQFFGPGTRLTVL.

V and J are TRBV27 and TRBJ2-3, with 10 bases identical to TRBD2. Trimming cost V 5 bases and J 11 bases; bases outside gene matches: 13. From germline, CDR1 is MNHEY and CDR2 SMNVEV (reference sequence). CDR3 length equals 15 residues. CDR3 sequence reads: CASSPIAGGGYKQYF. Here the CDR3 DNA reads TGTGCCAGCAGTCCAATAGCGGGAGGCGGTTATAAGCAGTATTTT.

The chain couples TRBV9 to TRBJ1-1; D possibly corresponds to TRBD1 (5 bases). CDR3 size: 16 residues. The V end was cut by 4 bases, the J end by 0 bases, with 16 bases between. CDR1 and CDR2 (germline): SGDLS, YYNGEE. The CDR3 DNA follows: TGTGCCAGCAGCCCACAGGTCTCCCAAATGAACACTGAAGCTTTCTTT. As protein: CASSPQVSQMNTEAFF.

This clone has more than one count but fewer than ten. V gene TRBV13 combines with J gene TRBJ2-3; D is undetermined. The CDR3 contains 17 residues. Germline V CDR1 and CDR2: PRHDT, FYEKMQ (reference sequence). Trimming stripped 3 bases from V and 0 bases from J, with 16 bases between. The CDR3 DNA is TGTGCCAGCAGCTTCCGAGGATCCAGCTATAGCACAGATACGCAGTATTTT. Translating gives CASSFRGSSYSTDTQYF.